This record covers a single T cell receptor (beta chain). This CDR3 is also generated by other DNA sequences in the sample. V trimming: 4 bases; J trimming: 4 bases; junction bases outside the gene matches: 1. The CDR3 loop spans 14 amino acids. Germline loops: CDR1 SGHTA, CDR2 FQGNSA. This entry belongs to a study of T cells in narcolepsy. Sequenced by immunoSEQ multiplex PCR; TCRdb stores in-frame clones only, minus some. The table records some 23,000 clones, about 86% of them present only once. The chain has TRBV7-2 and TRBJ1-5; 10 bases fit TRBD1. Sequenced material: CD45RA- memory CD4+ T cells from PBMCs. The receptor was derived from a human donor with narcolepsy. The CDR3 DNA reads as TGTGCCAGCAGCTCGGGACAGGGGAATCAGCCCCAGCATTTT. Residues: CASSSGQGNQPQHF.